The TCR beta chain described here comes from a study of blood T cell repertoires in COVID-19. Study-wide context: COVID-19 samples collected from the United States, Italy and Spain covered acute and convalescent phases. The analysed material was cDNA or gDNA that came from T cells, B-cell-depleted T cells, or PBMCs.

Unmatched junction bases numbered 4, after V lost 3 bases and J lost 7 bases. The CDR3 runs to 13 residues. CDR1 and CDR2 from the germline V gene are SEHNR and FQNEAQ (reference sequence). Libraries were prepared by immunoSEQ multiplex PCR; TCRdb keeps only in-frame clonotypes and omits some of them. The sample carries around 250,000 clones, 86% recorded once. The specimen was peripheral blood. The TCR was taken from a man in his 60s with acute or convalescent COVID-19. The rearrangement joins TRBV7-9 to TRBJ1-2, with 8 bases lining up with TRBD1. CDR3: CASSFLQGGGYTF. CDR3 in DNA: TGTGCCAGCAGCTTTCTACAGGGGGGTGGCTACACCTTC. Using reference TRBV7-9 and TRBJ1-2 for the parts outside the CDR3, the full variable domain is DTGVSQNPRHKITKRGQNVTFRCDPISEHNRLYWYRQTLGQGPEFLTYFQNEAQLEKSRLLSDRFSAERPKGSFSTLEIQRTEQGDSAMYLCASSFLQGGGYTFGSGTRLTVV.